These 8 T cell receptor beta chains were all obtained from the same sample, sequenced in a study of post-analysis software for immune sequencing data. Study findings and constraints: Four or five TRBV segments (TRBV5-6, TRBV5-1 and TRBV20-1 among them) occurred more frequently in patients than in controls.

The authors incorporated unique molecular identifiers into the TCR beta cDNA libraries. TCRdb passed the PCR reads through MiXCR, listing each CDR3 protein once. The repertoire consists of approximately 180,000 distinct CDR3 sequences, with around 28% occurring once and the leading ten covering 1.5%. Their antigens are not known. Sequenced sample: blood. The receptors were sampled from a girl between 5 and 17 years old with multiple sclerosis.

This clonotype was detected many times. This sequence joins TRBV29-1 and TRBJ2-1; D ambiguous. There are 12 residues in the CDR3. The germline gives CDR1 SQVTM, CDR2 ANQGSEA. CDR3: CITGNSYNEQFF. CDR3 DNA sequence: TGCATCACGGGTAACTCCTACAATGAGCAGTTCTTC.

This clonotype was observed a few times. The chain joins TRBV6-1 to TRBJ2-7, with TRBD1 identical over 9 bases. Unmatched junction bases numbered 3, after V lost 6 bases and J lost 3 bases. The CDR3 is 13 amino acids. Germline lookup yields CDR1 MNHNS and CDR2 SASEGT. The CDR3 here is CASSRTGDYEQYF. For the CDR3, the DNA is TGTGCCAGCAGCCGGACAGGGGACTACGAGCAGTACTTC.

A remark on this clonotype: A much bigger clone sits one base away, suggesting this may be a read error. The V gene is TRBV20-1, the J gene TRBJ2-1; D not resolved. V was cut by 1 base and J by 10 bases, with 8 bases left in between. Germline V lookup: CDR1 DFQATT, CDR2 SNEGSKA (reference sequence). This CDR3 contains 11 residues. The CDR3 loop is CSARGYGEQFF. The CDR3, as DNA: TGCAGTGCTAGAGGGTACGGGGAGCAGTTCTTC.

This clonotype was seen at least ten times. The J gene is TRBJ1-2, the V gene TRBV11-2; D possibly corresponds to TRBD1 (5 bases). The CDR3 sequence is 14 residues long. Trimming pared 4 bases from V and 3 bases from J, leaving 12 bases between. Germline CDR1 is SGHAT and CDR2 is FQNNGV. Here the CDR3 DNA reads TGTGCCAGCAGCTCCCACAGGCGCCACTATGGCTACACCTTC. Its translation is CASSSHRRHYGYTF.

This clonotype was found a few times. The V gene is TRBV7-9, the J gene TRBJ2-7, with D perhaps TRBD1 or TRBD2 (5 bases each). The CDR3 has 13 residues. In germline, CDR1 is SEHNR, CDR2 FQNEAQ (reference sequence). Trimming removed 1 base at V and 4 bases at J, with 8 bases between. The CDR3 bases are TGTGCCAGCAGCTTAGACAGGAGGTACGAGCAGTACTTC. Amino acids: CASSLDRRYEQYF.

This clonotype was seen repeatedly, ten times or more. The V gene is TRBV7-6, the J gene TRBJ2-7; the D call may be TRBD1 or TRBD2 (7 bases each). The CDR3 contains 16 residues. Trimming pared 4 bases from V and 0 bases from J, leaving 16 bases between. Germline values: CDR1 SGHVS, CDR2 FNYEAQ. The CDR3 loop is CASSSRGGGLSYEQYF. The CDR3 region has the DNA TGTGCCAGCAGCTCCAGGGGGGGGGGACTCTCCTACGAGCAGTACTTC.

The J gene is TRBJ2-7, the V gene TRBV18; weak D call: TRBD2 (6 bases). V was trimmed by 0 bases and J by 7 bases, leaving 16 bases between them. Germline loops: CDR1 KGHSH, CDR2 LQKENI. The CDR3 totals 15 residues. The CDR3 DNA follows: TGTGCCAGCTCACCACCCACGACTTCGGGGAGGGAGCAGTACTTC. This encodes CASSPPTTSGREQYF.

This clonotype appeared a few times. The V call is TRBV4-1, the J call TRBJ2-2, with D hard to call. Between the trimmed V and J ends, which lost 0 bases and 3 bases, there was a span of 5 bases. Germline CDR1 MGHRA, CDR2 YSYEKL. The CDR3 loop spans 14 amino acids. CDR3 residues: CASSQEGHTGELFF. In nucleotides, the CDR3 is TGCGCCAGCAGCCAAGAAGGACACACCGGGGAGCTGTTTTTT.